Listed below are T cell receptor beta chains from one sample, sequenced in a study of T cell responses to AZD1222 COVID-19 vaccine. Only in-frame clones appear in the TCRdb table, and some are missing; sequencing was by immunoSEQ multiplex PCR. The sample contains some 40,000 clones, around 82% of which appear only once. Source: peripheral blood, taken on day 0 of AZD1222 vaccination. The receptors originated from an adult in good health. Each CDR3 is given with its conserved first and last residue. The D gene is left open where the match is weak. For some rows the clone size is stated as once, few or many, or as a class when expanded; others skip it.

v_call: TRBV15
j_call: TRBJ2-7
clone_size: -
d_call: -
cdr3_aa: CATSRDRGTHEQYF
cdr3_nt: TGTGCCACCAGCAGAGATCGCGGGACCCACGAGCAGTACTTC

v_call: TRBV7-2
j_call: TRBJ2-1
clone_size: -
d_call: TRBD2
cdr3_aa: CASSLVVSGINEQFF
cdr3_nt: TGTGCCAGCAGCTTAGTGGTTAGCGGGATCAATGAGCAGTTCTTC

v_call: TRBV11-3
j_call: TRBJ1-4
clone_size: -
d_call: -
cdr3_aa: CASTTDATNEKLFF
cdr3_nt: TGTGCCAGCACTACGGATGCAACTAATGAAAAACTGTTTTTT

v_call: TRBV7-2
j_call: TRBJ2-4
clone_size: -
d_call: -
cdr3_aa: CASSQGIPGIQYF
cdr3_nt: TGTGCCAGCAGCCAAGGCATTCCTGGCATTCAGTACTTC

v_call: TRBV7-9
j_call: TRBJ1-2
clone_size: -
d_call: -
cdr3_aa: CASSPPGHGYGYTF
cdr3_nt: TGTGCCAGCAGCCCCCCGGGACACGGCTATGGCTACACCTTC

v_call: TRBV24-1
j_call: TRBJ2-3
clone_size: -
d_call: -
cdr3_aa: CATSDLRESTDTQYF
cdr3_nt: TGTGCCACCAGTGATTTGAGGGAGAGCACAGATACGCAGTATTTT

v_call: TRBV11-3
j_call: TRBJ2-3
clone_size: once
d_call: TRBD2
cdr3_aa: CASGLAGVTDTQYF
cdr3_nt: TGTGCCAGCGGGCTAGCGGGGGTTACAGATACGCAGTATTTT

v_call: TRBV7-8
j_call: TRBJ1-2
clone_size: -
d_call: TRBD1
cdr3_aa: CASSPGLGGIYGYTF
cdr3_nt: TGTGCCAGCAGCCCCGGGCTAGGGGGCATCTATGGCTACACCTTC

v_call: TRBV5-1
j_call: TRBJ1-2
clone_size: few
d_call: -
cdr3_aa: CASSQTPDGYNGYTF
cdr3_nt: TGCGCCAGCAGCCAGACCCCGGACGGATACAATGGCTACACCTTC

v_call: TRBV19
j_call: TRBJ2-7
clone_size: -
d_call: TRBD2
cdr3_aa: CASTPVAGGTYEQYF
cdr3_nt: TGTGCCAGTACCCCGGTAGCGGGGGGAACCTACGAGCAGTACTTC

v_call: TRBV19
j_call: TRBJ1-4
clone_size: few
d_call: -
cdr3_aa: CASSEGGFEKLFF
cdr3_nt: TGTGCCAGTAGTGAAGGCGGGTTTGAAAAACTGTTTTTT

v_call: TRBV5-6
j_call: TRBJ1-1
clone_size: -
d_call: -
cdr3_aa: CASSLVLGGNTEAFF
cdr3_nt: TGTGCCAGCAGCTTGGTTCTGGGGGGGAACACTGAAGCTTTCTTT

v_call: TRBV7-8
j_call: TRBJ1-1
clone_size: -
d_call: TRBD1
cdr3_aa: CASSPQGAIRTEAFF
cdr3_nt: TGTGCCAGCAGCCCACAGGGGGCGATCCGGACTGAAGCTTTCTTT

v_call: TRBV19
j_call: TRBJ2-1
clone_size: -
d_call: TRBD2
cdr3_aa: CASSGGGNEQFF
cdr3_nt: TGTGCCAGTAGTGGGGGGGGCAATGAGCAGTTCTTC

v_call: TRBV15
j_call: TRBJ1-6
clone_size: -
d_call: -
cdr3_aa: CATSRVREDNSPLHF
cdr3_nt: TGTGCCACCAGCAGAGTTCGGGAAGACAATTCACCCCTCCACTTT

v_call: TRBV6-5
j_call: TRBJ2-2
clone_size: -
d_call: TRBD1
cdr3_aa: CASRLRGTGELFF
cdr3_nt: TGTGCCAGCAGACTCAGGGGGACCGGGGAGCTGTTTTTT

v_call: TRBV6-1
j_call: TRBJ1-5
clone_size: -
d_call: TRBD1
cdr3_aa: CASSEVTGGQPQHF
cdr3_nt: TGTGCCAGCAGTGAAGTAACAGGGGGACAGCCCCAGCATTTT

v_call: TRBV28
j_call: TRBJ2-5
clone_size: -
d_call: -
cdr3_aa: CASTAQETQYF
cdr3_nt: TGTGCCAGCACGGCCCAAGAGACCCAGTACTTC